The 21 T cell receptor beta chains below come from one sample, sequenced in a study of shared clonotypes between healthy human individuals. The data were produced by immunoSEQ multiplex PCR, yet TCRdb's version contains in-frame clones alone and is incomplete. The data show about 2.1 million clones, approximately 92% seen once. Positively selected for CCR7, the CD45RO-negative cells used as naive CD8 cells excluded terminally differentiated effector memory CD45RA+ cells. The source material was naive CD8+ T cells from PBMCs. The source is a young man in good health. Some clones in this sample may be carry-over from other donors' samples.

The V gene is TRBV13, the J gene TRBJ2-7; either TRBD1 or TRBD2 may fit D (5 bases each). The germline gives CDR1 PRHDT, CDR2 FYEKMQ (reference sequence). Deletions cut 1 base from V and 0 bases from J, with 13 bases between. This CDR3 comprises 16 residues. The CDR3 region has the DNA TGTGCCAGCAGCTTAGCGTCGGGGCCGGGCTCCTACGAGCAGTACTTC. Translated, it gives CASSLASGPGSYEQYF.

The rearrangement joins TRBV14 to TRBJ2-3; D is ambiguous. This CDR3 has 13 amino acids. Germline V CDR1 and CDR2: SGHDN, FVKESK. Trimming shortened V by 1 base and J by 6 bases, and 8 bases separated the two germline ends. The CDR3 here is CASSQGYIDTQYF. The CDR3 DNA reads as TGTGCCAGCAGCCAAGGATACATCGATACGCAGTATTTT. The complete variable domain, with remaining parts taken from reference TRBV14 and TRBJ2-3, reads EAGVTQFPSHSVIEKGQTVTLRCDPISGHDNLYWYRRVMGKEIKFLLHFVKESKQDESGMPNNRFLAERTGGTYSTLKVQPAELEDSGVYFCASSQGYIDTQYFGPGTRLTVL.

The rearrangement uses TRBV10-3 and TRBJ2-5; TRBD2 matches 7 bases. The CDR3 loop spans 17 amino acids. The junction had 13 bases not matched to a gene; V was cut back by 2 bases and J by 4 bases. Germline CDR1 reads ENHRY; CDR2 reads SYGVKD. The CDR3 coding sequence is TGTGCCATCAGTGAGGCATCTAGCGGCTCCCCGAGAGAGACCCAGTACTTC. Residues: CAISEASSGSPRETQYF.

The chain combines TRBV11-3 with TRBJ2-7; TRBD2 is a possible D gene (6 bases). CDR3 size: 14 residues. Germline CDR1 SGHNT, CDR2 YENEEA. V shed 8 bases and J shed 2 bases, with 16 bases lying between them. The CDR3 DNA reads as TGTGCCAGCTCGGGAGACGGATCTCCCTACGAGCAGTACTTC. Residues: CASSGDGSPYEQYF.

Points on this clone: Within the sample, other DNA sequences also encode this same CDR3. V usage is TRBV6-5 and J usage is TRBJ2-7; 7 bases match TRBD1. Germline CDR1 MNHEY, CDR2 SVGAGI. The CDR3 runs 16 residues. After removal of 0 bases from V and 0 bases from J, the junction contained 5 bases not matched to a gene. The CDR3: CASSYSTGQISYEQYF. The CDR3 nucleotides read TGTGCCAGCAGTTACTCTACGGGACAGATCTCCTACGAGCAGTACTTC.

The CDR3 nucleotides are TGTGCCATCAGTGATGACAGGAACACCATATATTTT. It translates to CAISDDRNTIYF. This chain joins TRBV10-3 and TRBJ1-3, with a possible D match to TRBD1 (6 bases). CDR3 size: 12 residues. V dropped 3 bases and J dropped 7 bases, with 7 bases sitting between them. From germline, CDR1 is ENHRY and CDR2 SYGVKD.

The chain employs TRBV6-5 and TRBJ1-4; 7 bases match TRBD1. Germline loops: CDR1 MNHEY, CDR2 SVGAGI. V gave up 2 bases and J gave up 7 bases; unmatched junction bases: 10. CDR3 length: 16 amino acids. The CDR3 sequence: CASSYQRGGEGEKLFF. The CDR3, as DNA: TGTGCCAGCAGTTACCAGCGAGGGGGCGAGGGTGAAAAACTGTTTTTT.

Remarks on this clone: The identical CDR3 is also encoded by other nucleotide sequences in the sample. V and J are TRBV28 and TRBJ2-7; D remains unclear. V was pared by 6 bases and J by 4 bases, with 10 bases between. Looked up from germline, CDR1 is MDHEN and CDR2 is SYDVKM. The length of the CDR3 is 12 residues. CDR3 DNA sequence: TGTGCCAGCAGCCCACGTCTGTACGAGCAGTACTTC. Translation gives CASSPRLYEQYF. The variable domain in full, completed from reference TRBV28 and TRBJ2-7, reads DVKVTQSSRYLVKRTGEKVFLECVQDMDHENMFWYRQDPGLGLRLIYFSYDVKMKEKGDIPEGYSVSREKKERFSLILESASTNQTSMYLCASSPRLYEQYFGPGTRLTVT.

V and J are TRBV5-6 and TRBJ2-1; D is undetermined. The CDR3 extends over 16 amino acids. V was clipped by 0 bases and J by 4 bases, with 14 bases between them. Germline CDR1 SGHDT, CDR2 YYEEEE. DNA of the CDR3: TGTGCCAGCAGCTTGGGTTTAAGTTGGACGTACAATGAGCAGTTCTTC. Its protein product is CASSLGLSWTYNEQFF.

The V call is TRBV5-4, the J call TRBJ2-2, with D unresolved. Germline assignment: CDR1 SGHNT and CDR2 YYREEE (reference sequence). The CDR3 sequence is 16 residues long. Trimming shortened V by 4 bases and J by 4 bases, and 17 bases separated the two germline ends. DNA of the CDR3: TGTGCCAGCAGCCCTTACTCCAGTTTCGGCACCGGGGAGCTGTTTTTT. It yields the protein CASSPYSSFGTGELFF.

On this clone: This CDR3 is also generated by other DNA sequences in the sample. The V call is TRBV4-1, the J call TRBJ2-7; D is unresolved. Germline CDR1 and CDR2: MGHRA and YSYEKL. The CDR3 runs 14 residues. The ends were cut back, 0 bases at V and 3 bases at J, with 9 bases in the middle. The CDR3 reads CASSQDRPSYEQYF. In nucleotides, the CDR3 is TGCGCCAGCAGCCAAGACCGGCCTAGCTACGAGCAGTACTTC.

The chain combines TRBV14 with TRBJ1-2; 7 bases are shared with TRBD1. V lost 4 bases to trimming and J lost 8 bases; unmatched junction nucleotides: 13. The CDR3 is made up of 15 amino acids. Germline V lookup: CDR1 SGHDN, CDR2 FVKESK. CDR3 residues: CASSRRQGLSGGYTF. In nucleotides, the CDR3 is TGTGCCAGCAGCCGAAGACAGGGCCTGTCAGGGGGCTACACCTTC.

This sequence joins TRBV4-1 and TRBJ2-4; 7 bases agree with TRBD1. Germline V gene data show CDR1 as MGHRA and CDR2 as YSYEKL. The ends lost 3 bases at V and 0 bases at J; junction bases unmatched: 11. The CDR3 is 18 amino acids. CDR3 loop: CASSQDGWDSLAKNIQYF. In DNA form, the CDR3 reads TGCGCCAGCAGCCAGGATGGGTGGGACAGCCTAGCCAAAAACATTCAGTACTTC.

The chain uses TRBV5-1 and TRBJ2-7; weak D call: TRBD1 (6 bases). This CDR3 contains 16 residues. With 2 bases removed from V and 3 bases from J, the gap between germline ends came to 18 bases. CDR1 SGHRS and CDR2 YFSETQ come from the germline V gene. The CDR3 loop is CASSLNPGQLNYEQYF. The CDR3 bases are TGCGCCAGCAGCTTAAACCCGGGACAACTAAACTACGAGCAGTACTTC.

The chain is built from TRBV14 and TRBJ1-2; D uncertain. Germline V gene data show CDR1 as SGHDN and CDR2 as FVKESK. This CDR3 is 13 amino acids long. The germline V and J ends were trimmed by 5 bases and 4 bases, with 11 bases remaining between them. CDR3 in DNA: TGTGCCAGCAGCACCTACGGCGGCTATGGCTACACCTTC. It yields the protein CASSTYGGYGYTF.

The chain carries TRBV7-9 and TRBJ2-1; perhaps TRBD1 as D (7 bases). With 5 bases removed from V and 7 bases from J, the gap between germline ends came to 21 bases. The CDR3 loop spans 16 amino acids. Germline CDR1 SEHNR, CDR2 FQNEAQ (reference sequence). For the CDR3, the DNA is TGTGCCAGCAGCCGGCCAGGAGGGGGCAGAGGGAATGAGCAGTTCTTC. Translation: CASSRPGGGRGNEQFF.

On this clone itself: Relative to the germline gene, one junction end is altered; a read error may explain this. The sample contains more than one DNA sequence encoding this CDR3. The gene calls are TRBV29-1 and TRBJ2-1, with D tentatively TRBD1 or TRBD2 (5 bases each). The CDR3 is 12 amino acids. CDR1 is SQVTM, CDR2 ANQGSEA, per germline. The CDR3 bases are TGCAGCGTTGATAAAGGGGACCTAGCTTTAGTCTTC. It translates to CSVDKGDLALVF.

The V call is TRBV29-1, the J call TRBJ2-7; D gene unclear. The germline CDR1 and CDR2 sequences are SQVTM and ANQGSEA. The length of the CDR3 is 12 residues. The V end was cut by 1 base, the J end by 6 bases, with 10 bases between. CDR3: CSVEVSGLEQYF. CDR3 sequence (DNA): TGCAGCGTTGAAGTGTCAGGTCTCGAGCAGTACTTC.

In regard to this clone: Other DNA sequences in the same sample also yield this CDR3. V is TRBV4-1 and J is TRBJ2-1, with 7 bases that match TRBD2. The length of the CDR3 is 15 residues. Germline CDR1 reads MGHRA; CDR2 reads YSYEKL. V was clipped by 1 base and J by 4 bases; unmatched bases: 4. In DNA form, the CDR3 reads TGCGCCAGCAGCCAAGGCCTAGCGGCTTACAATGAGCAGTTCTTC. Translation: CASSQGLAAYNEQFF.

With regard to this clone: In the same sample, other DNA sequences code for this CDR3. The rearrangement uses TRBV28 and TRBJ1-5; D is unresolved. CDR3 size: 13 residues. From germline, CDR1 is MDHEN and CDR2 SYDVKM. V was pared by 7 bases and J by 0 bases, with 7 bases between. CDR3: CASTRYSNQPQHF. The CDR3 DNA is TGTGCCAGCACAAGATATAGCAATCAGCCCCAGCATTTT.

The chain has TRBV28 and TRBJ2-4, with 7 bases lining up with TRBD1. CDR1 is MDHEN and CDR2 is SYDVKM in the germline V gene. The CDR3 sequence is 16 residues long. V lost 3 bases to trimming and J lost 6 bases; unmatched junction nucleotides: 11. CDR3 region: CASSLVGGNSRNIQYF. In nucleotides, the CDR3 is TGTGCCAGCAGTTTGGTAGGGGGCAATTCGAGAAACATTCAGTACTTC.